A selection of T cell receptor beta chains follows, all from one sample in a study of T cell responses to AZD1222 COVID-19 vaccine. The repertoire was sequenced with immunoSEQ multiplex PCR; TCRdb's copy has only in-frame clones and lacks some. This table has 75,000 to 85,000 clones, roughly 90% appearing once. The source material was peripheral blood, sampled 28 days after the second AZD1222 dose. The receptors were gathered from an adult who received the AZD1222 COVID-19 vaccine. CDR3s include the opening cysteine and the closing phenylalanine or tryptophan. The D gene is left open where the match is weak. Only some rows state a clone size, as once, few, many or a class for expanded clones.

d_call	clone_size	v_call	j_call	cdr3_nt	cdr3_aa
TRBD1	-	TRBV2	TRBJ1-6	TGTGCCAGCAAGGTCGGACAGGGTCCTAATTCACCCCTCCACTTT	CASKVGQGPNSPLHF
TRBD1	-	TRBV28	TRBJ1-2	TGTGCCAGCAGTTTGGGAGCAGGGGGCAAAAATTCCGATGGGGGCTACACCTTC	CASSLGAGGKNSDGGYTF
-	-	TRBV28	TRBJ1-1	TGTGCCATCGGGAGCTTTAAGAGGACTGAAGCTTTCTTT	CAIGSFKRTEAFF
TRBD1	-	TRBV4-2	TRBJ2-7	TGTGCCAGCAGCCAAGGACAGGGAAATGAGTACGAGCAGTACTTC	CASSQGQGNEYEQYF
-	once	TRBV19	TRBJ2-6	TGTGCCAGTACCCTGGACAGTACAAGCTCTGGGGCCAACGTCCTGACTTTC	CASTLDSTSSGANVLTF
-	-	TRBV6-5	TRBJ1-1	TGTGCCAGCAGTTACTCGAATCAAGGGTTCACTGAAGCTTTCTTT	CASSYSNQGFTEAFF
-	few	TRBV19	TRBJ2-7	TGTGCCAGTAGTATAGATCCATTCGGCGGGTTTAGGTCCGAGCAGTACTTC	CASSIDPFGGFRSEQYF
-	-	TRBV2	TRBJ2-1	TGTGCCAGCGCGGCTGGAGGGGATGAGCAGTTCTTC	CASAAGGDEQFF
-	-	TRBV7-2	TRBJ2-7	TGTGCCAGCAGCCCCCGCCCCGGACTCGAGCAGTACTTC	CASSPRPGLEQYF
TRBD1	-	TRBV5-8	TRBJ1-6	TGTGCCAGCAGCTTGGGGGATCTGGGGACAGGGGTAATCAATTCACCCCTCCACTTT	CASSLGDLGTGVINSPLHF
-	-	TRBV28	TRBJ2-7	TGTGCCAACCCGCCCTCGCCACCCCCCCGGGAGCAGTACTTC	CANPPSPPPREQYF
-	-	TRBV28	TRBJ1-5	TGTGCCAGCAGTTTATCTGACAGGAATCAGCCCCAGCATTTT	CASSLSDRNQPQHF
TRBD1	-	TRBV5-1	TRBJ1-5	TGCGCCAGCAGCTTAACTCCCGGGACAGTTGATCAGCCCCAGCATTTT	CASSLTPGTVDQPQHF
-	-	TRBV2	TRBJ2-2	TGTGCCAGCAATCAGATCACCGGGGAGCTGTTTTTT	CASNQITGELFF
-	-	TRBV5-6	TRBJ2-7	TGTGCCAGCAGCTTGGAGTCCTACGAGCAGTACTTC	CASSLESYEQYF
-	-	TRBV28	TRBJ1-5	TGTGCCAGCAGTTTGGGGGGGGTAAGCAATCAGCCCCAGCATTTT	CASSLGGVSNQPQHF
-	-	TRBV6-5	TRBJ2-3	TGTGCCAGCAGTCCCACTAGAAATACGCAGTATTTT	CASSPTRNTQYF
-	-	TRBV6-5	TRBJ2-6	TGTGCCAGCAGTCCCAGGGGCTCTGGGGCCAACGTCCTGACTTTC	CASSPRGSGANVLTF
-	-	TRBV30	TRBJ1-3	TGTGCCTGGATAGGAAAGTCAGGAAACACCATATATTTT	CAWIGKSGNTIYF
TRBD2	-	TRBV11-3	TRBJ2-1	TGTGCCAGCAGCCCTCGACTAGCGGGGGGGCTGAATGAGCAGTTCTTC	CASSPRLAGGLNEQFF
TRBD1	few	TRBV3-1/TRBV3-2	TRBJ1-3	TGTGCCAGCAGCCCGAGCCCGGGACAGGGGGCTCTTACGCAGGGAAACACCATATATTTT	CASSPSPGQGALTQGNTIYF
-	-	TRBV19	TRBJ2-1	TGTGCCAGTAGTCCTTGGAGGCATCTCAATGAGCAGTTCTTC	CASSPWRHLNEQFF
TRBD1	-	TRBV7-9	TRBJ2-7	TGTGCCAGCAGCTTAGTCCGGACAGGGTCAGACGAGCAGTACTTC	CASSLVRTGSDEQYF
-	-	TRBV15	TRBJ2-7	TGTGCCACCAGCAGAGATTACAACTACGAGCAGTACTTC	CATSRDYNYEQYF
TRBD1	-	TRBV9	TRBJ2-1	TGTGCCAGCAGCGTAGGGGGACAGGCGCCCTACAATGAGCAGTTCTTC	CASSVGGQAPYNEQFF
TRBD2	-	TRBV18	TRBJ2-7	TGTGCCAGCTCACCTAGCGGGGGCCCAGCCGAGCAGTACTTC	CASSPSGGPAEQYF
-	-	TRBV28	TRBJ2-2	TGTGCCAGCAGCGTCCCTAGCGTGGGCACCGGGGAGCTGTTTTTT	CASSVPSVGTGELFF
-	-	TRBV11-2	TRBJ2-7	TGTGCCAGCAGCTCCCTAGGAAGGGAGCAGTACTTC	CASSSLGREQYF
-	once	TRBV5-8	TRBJ1-1	TGTGCCAGCAGACAGGGTTTCACTGAAGCTTTCTTT	CASRQGFTEAFF
-	-	TRBV11-3	TRBJ2-7	TGTGCCAGCAGCTTATTTTTAGGGCTACGGGGCCCCTACGAGCAGTACTTC	CASSLFLGLRGPYEQYF
-	-	TRBV9	TRBJ1-3	TGTGCCAGCAGCGTATTGGGCTCTGGAAACACCATATATTTT	CASSVLGSGNTIYF